Each of the 31 T cell receptor beta chains below was sequenced from the same sample in a study of identifying expanded T cells in peripheral blood. Produced via immunoSEQ multiplex PCR; TCRdb's table is partial and in-frame only. The sample carries about 100,000 clones, approximately 89% recorded once. The sample was blood. The receptors were gathered from a person aged 18-69 years in good health.

The genes are TRBV30 and TRBJ1-3, with TRBD1 matching 10 bases. Germline lookup yields CDR1 GTSNPN and CDR2 SVGIG (reference sequence). The CDR3 runs 17 residues. V lost 1 base to trimming and J lost 2 bases; unmatched junction nucleotides: 8. CDR3 protein: CAWSGVGTGVPGNTIYF. The DNA for the CDR3 is TGTGCCTGGAGTGGGGTCGGGACAGGGGTCCCTGGAAACACCATATATTTT.

V and J are TRBV2 and TRBJ2-5; D is perhaps TRBD1 (6 bases). Looked up from germline, CDR1 is SNHLY and CDR2 is FYNNEI. This CDR3 spans 16 amino acids. Trimming shortened V by 7 bases and J by 3 bases, and 21 bases separated the two germline ends. As DNA, the CDR3 is TGTGCCAGCATGAGGGGGTTTGACTATACGAAAGAGACCCAGTACTTC. Protein: CASMRGFDYTKETQYF.

J is TRBJ1-1 and V is TRBV18; D may be TRBD1 (5 bases). The CDR3 covers 13 residues. Trimming left V 6 bases short and J 11 bases short, with 19 bases between. Germline V gene sequence: CDR1 KGHSH, CDR2 LQKENI. CDR3 sequence: CASSHRDEGDAFF. The CDR3 nucleotides read TGTGCCAGCTCCCATCGGGACGAAGGTGATGCTTTCTTT.

The chain uses TRBV6-1 and TRBJ1-2, with D unclear. Trimming took 4 bases from V and 4 from J, leaving 13 bases between them. The germline V gene has CDR1 MNHNS and CDR2 SASEGT. This CDR3 comprises 14 residues. The CDR3 DNA reads as TGTGCCAGCAGTGGGGCAGGAGTAGGCTATGGCTACACCTTC. Protein: CASSGAGVGYGYTF.

V is TRBV10-2 and J is TRBJ2-7, with 8 positions matching TRBD1. The CDR3 is 14 residues long. The germline gives CDR1 WSHSY, CDR2 SAAADI. The junction had 11 bases not matched to a gene; V was cut back by 8 bases and J by 5 bases. This CDR3 is CASHRTGYDNEQYF. The DNA for the CDR3 is TGCGCCAGCCATAGGACAGGGTACGATAACGAGCAGTACTTC.

This chain links TRBV6-6 with TRBJ2-7; D ambiguous. From germline, CDR1 is MNHNY and CDR2 SVGAGI (reference sequence). The CDR3 is 11 amino acids. V dropped 0 bases and J dropped 5 bases, with 2 bases sitting between them. In DNA, the CDR3 is TGTGCCAGCAGTTACTCGGACGAGCAGTACTTC. Its protein product is CASSYSDEQYF.

This clone was seen once. V is TRBV5-1 and J is TRBJ2-2, with TRBD2 matching over 9 bases. With 0 bases clipped from V and 6 bases from J, the junction kept 6 bases outside the gene matches. The CDR3 extends over 16 amino acids. The germline V gene encodes CDR1 SGHRS and CDR2 YFSETQ. CDR3 nucleotide sequence: TGCGCCAGCAGCTTGGAGGCGGGGGGGCTCGCCGGGGAGCTGTTTTTT. Encoded protein: CASSLEAGGLAGELFF. The full variable domain, in which reference TRBV5-1 and TRBJ2-2 provide the parts outside the CDR3, is KAGVTQTPRYLIKTRGQQVTLSCSPISGHRSVSWYQQTPGQGLQFLFEYFSETQRNKGNFPGRFSGRQFSNSRSEMNVSTLELGDSALYLCASSLEAGGLAGELFFGEGSRLTVL.

This chain uses TRBV19 with TRBJ1-1; weak D call: TRBD1 (6 bases). Germline CDR1 is LNHDA and CDR2 is SQIVND (reference sequence). The V end lost 1 base, the J end lost 0 bases, and 21 bases lay between the germline ends. The CDR3 has 19 amino acids. CDR3 sequence: CASSIVIRQVTDLNTEAFF. CDR3 DNA: TGTGCCAGTAGTATAGTCATCCGACAGGTCACTGATTTGAACACTGAAGCTTTCTTT.

V is TRBV6-5 and J is TRBJ2-1; TRBD2 might be the D (7 bases). Germline V CDR1 and CDR2: MNHEY, SVGAGI. This CDR3 is built from 15 residues. Trimming removed 5 bases from V and 6 bases from J, with 17 bases in between. CDR3 in amino acids: CASSGAGALGNEQFF. CDR3 DNA sequence: TGTGCCAGCAGTGGCGCGGGGGCGCTAGGCAATGAGCAGTTCTTC.

The chain combines TRBV19 with TRBJ2-3, with 11 bases that match TRBD2. The CDR3 runs to 16 residues. The germline CDR1 and CDR2 sequences are LNHDA and SQIVND (reference sequence). V lost 5 bases to trimming and J lost 0 bases; unmatched junction nucleotides: 4. The CDR3 spells CASSGRTSGSTDTQYF. The DNA of the CDR3 is TGTGCCAGTAGTGGGCGGACTAGCGGGAGCACAGATACGCAGTATTTT. Full variable domain (outside the CDR3, taken from reference TRBV19 and TRBJ2-3): DGGITQSPKYLFRKEGQNVTLSCEQNLNHDAMYWYRQDPGQGLRLIYYSQIVNDFQKGDIAEGYSVSREKKESFPLTVTSAQKNPTAFYLCASSGRTSGSTDTQYFGPGTRLTVL.

V usage is TRBV29-1 and J usage is TRBJ1-3, with TRBD1 matching over 7 bases. V shed 6 bases and J 2 bases; nucleotides not matched to a gene: 7. This CDR3 has 14 amino acids. CDR1 is SQVTM, CDR2 ANQGSEA, per germline. CDR3 nucleotides: TGCAGCGTCATTACAGGGGTGGCTGGAAACACCATATATTTT. Amino acids: CSVITGVAGNTIYF.

This clone was seen many times. The chain is built from TRBV6-4 and TRBJ1-1; no definite D call. This CDR3 region has 14 residues. The germline gives CDR1 MRHNA, CDR2 SNTAGT. Between the trimmed V and J ends, which lost 5 bases and 3 bases, there was a span of 13 bases. CDR3 DNA sequence: TGTGCCAGCAGTCCCGGGATGGAGGACACTGAAGCTTTCTTT. As protein: CASSPGMEDTEAFF.

The CDR3 region is CAWSSTGFLVNTEAFF. In nucleotides, the CDR3 is TGTGCCTGGAGTTCAACAGGATTTCTGGTGAACACTGAAGCTTTCTTT. The J gene is TRBJ1-1, the V gene TRBV30, with D maybe TRBD1 (5 bases). V lost 2 bases to trimming and J lost 0 bases, with 16 bases between them. The CDR3 is 16 amino acids. CDR1 is GTSNPN and CDR2 is SVGIG in the germline V gene (reference sequence).

This chain links TRBV11-2 with TRBJ2-1, with 7 bases fitting TRBD1. With 3 bases clipped from V and 7 bases from J, the junction kept 0 bases outside the gene matches. This CDR3 contains 12 residues. Germline V lookup: CDR1 SGHAT, CDR2 FQNNGV. The DNA of the CDR3 is TGTGCCAGCAGCTTGGACAGGAATGAGCAGTTCTTC. Its protein product is CASSLDRNEQFF.

The CDR3 nucleotides are TGTGCCAGCACCTCAGGAACTTTCAGGAACACTGAAGCTTTCTTT. It specifies CASTSGTFRNTEAFF. V is TRBV2 and J is TRBJ1-1; no clear D. CDR1 and CDR2 from the germline V gene are SNHLY and FYNNEI. Deletions cut 7 bases from V and 1 base from J, with 16 bases between. The CDR3 is 15 amino acids.

Written as DNA, the CDR3 is TGCGCCAGCATCCGAGGGGGACAGGGGAATGGCTACACCTTC. Residues: CASIRGGQGNGYTF. This sequence joins TRBV10-1 and TRBJ1-2; 10 bases match TRBD1. Germline assignment: CDR1 WNHNN and CDR2 SYGVQD (reference sequence). Trimming removed 7 bases from V and 6 bases from J; junction bases left unmatched: 8. CDR3 size: 14 residues.

CDR3: CASSVGTGSNADTQYF. The CDR3 coding sequence is TGTGCCAGCAGCGTAGGGACAGGGAGTAATGCAGATACGCAGTATTTT. This chain joins TRBV5-5 and TRBJ2-3; 9 nucleotides align to TRBD1. Germline V CDR1 and CDR2: SGHKS, YYEKEE (reference sequence). The junction had 10 bases not matched to a gene; V was cut back by 4 bases and J by 4 bases. The CDR3 length is 16 residues.

The chain couples TRBV7-3 to TRBJ2-1; 11 nucleotides align to TRBD2. Germline V gene lookup returns CDR1 SGHTA and CDR2 FQGTGA. CDR3 length equals 15 residues. Trimming took 5 bases from V and 3 from J; bases not matched to a gene: 3. This chain's CDR3 is CASSVGTSGYNEQFF. The CDR3 nucleotides are TGTGCCAGCAGCGTGGGGACTAGCGGCTACAATGAGCAGTTCTTC.

This chain's CDR3 is CASSLSGRDYGYTF. DNA of the CDR3: TGTGCCAGCAGTTTATCGGGGAGGGACTATGGCTACACCTTC. The rearrangement links TRBV27 to TRBJ1-2; D ambiguous. Germline V CDR1 and CDR2: MNHEY, SMNVEV (reference sequence). Trimming removed 0 bases from V and 3 bases from J, with 8 bases in between. This CDR3 has 14 residues.

DNA for the CDR3: TGTGCCAGCAGTTTATGGCTAGGCGCGGACACCGGGGAGCTGTTTTTT. It yields the protein CASSLWLGADTGELFF. V gene TRBV28 combines with J gene TRBJ2-2; the D is unclear. This CDR3 spans 16 amino acids. Per germline, CDR1 MDHEN and CDR2 SYDVKM. V was shortened by 0 bases and J by 3 bases, with 11 bases between the two germline ends.

This chain links TRBV29-1 with TRBJ2-4, with 8 bases matching TRBD2. The germline gives CDR1 SQVTM, CDR2 ANQGSEA. The CDR3 length is 15 residues. V shed 7 bases and J 2 bases; nucleotides not matched to a gene: 10. The CDR3 reads CSADPGGGTKNIQYF. In nucleotides, the CDR3 is TGCAGCGCCGACCCGGGGGGGGGAACCAAAAACATTCAGTACTTC.

This chain joins TRBV18 and TRBJ2-1, with 10 bases that match TRBD1. The CDR3 has 15 amino acids. Per the germline V gene, CDR1 is KGHSH and CDR2 is LQKENI. Trimming at V came to 4 bases and at J to 4 bases, leaving 4 bases not matched to a gene. Here the CDR3 reads CASSRGQGGYNEQFF. The CDR3 DNA reads TGTGCCAGCTCACGAGGACAGGGGGGGTACAATGAGCAGTTCTTC.

The chain combines TRBV6-5 with TRBJ2-1; 11 nucleotides line up with TRBD2. Germline CDR1 MNHEY, CDR2 SVGAGI. The CDR3 sequence is 14 residues long. The V segment lost 6 bases and the J segment 6 bases; nucleotides outside the gene matches: 4. CDR3 sequence: CASSFSGGVNEQFF. CDR3 nucleotide sequence: TGTGCCAGCAGCTTTAGCGGGGGGGTCAATGAGCAGTTCTTC.

The genes are TRBV30 and TRBJ1-2, with TRBD1 matching 8 bases. The J segment lost 5 bases and the V segment lost 1 base, leaving 12 bases of the junction unmatched. This CDR3 contains 16 residues. The germline CDR1 and CDR2 sequences are GTSNPN and SVGIG (reference sequence). The CDR3 nucleotides are TGTGCCTGGAGTGGCTTTCAGGGGGCGGACGGGTATGGCTACACCTTC. Amino acid sequence: CAWSGFQGADGYGYTF.

The V and J genes are TRBV7-2 and TRBJ1-4; D possibly corresponds to TRBD1 (5 bases). V was pared by 0 bases and J by 8 bases, with 13 bases between. Looked up from germline, CDR1 is SGHTA and CDR2 is FQGNSA. The CDR3 spans 15 residues. The CDR3 DNA follows: TGTGCCAGCAGCTTAGCGAGCACAGGCCAGGAAAAACTGTTTTTT. Protein: CASSLASTGQEKLFF.

The genes are TRBV27 and TRBJ2-6; D uncertain. V was trimmed by 1 base and J by 0 bases, leaving 16 bases between them. This CDR3 spans 19 amino acids. Germline CDR1 is MNHEY and CDR2 is SMNVEV (reference sequence). The CDR3 nucleotides read TGTGCCAGCAGTTTATTCTCCAGTTCCGTTATCTCTGGGGCCAACGTCCTGACTTTC. It yields the protein CASSLFSSSVISGANVLTF.

The chain recombines TRBV28 with TRBJ1-4, with no clear D. The ends were cut back, 4 bases at V and 0 bases at J, with 6 bases in the middle. The germline gives CDR1 MDHEN, CDR2 SYDVKM. This CDR3 contains 14 residues. The CDR3 is CASSYHATNEKLFF. In nucleotides, the CDR3 is TGTGCCAGCAGTTACCACGCAACTAATGAAAAACTGTTTTTT. Combining the CDR3 with reference TRBV28 and TRBJ1-4 gives the whole variable domain DVKVTQSSRYLVKRTGEKVFLECVQDMDHENMFWYRQDPGLGLRLIYFSYDVKMKEKGDIPEGYSVSREKKERFSLILESASTNQTSMYLCASSYHATNEKLFFGSGTQLSVL.

The rearrangement links TRBV6-1 to TRBJ1-4; a weak D match, TRBD1 (5 bases). V shed 5 bases and J shed 5 bases, with 15 bases lying between them. This CDR3 spans 15 amino acids. The V gene's germline CDR1 is MNHNS and CDR2 SASEGT. CDR3: CASSNLSGDNEKLFF. For the CDR3, the DNA is TGTGCCAGCAGTAATCTTTCGGGGGACAATGAAAAACTGTTTTTT.

V is TRBV5-8 and J is TRBJ2-5, with TRBD2 identical over 7 bases. J gave up 2 bases and V 0 bases, and 10 bases lay outside the gene matches. The CDR3 totals 17 residues. Germline assignment: CDR1 SGHTS and CDR2 YDEGEE. The CDR3 here is CASSLAVDSGWQETQYF. The CDR3 nucleotides read TGTGCCAGCAGCTTGGCCGTTGATAGCGGGTGGCAAGAGACCCAGTACTTC.

The chain has TRBV7-9 and TRBJ1-5; the match to TRBD1 covers 9 bases. The CDR3 is 17 residues long. Trimming removed 5 bases from V and 4 bases from J; junction bases left unmatched: 12. The V gene's germline CDR1 is SEHNR and CDR2 FQNEAQ (reference sequence). CDR3 bases: TGTGCCAGCAGCCCGTTGACAGGGGGGAATTTAAATCAGCCCCAGCATTTT. The encoded protein is CASSPLTGGNLNQPQHF.

V is TRBV19 and J is TRBJ2-5; TRBD2 aligns across 9 bases. CDR1 is LNHDA and CDR2 is SQIVND in the germline V gene (reference sequence). With 4 bases clipped from V and 5 bases from J, the junction kept 5 bases outside the gene matches. This CDR3 is 14 amino acids long. For the CDR3, the DNA is TGTGCCAGTAGTAGCGGGGGGGTCGGGGAGACCCAGTACTTC. It codes for CASSSGGVGETQYF. The variable domain in full, completed from reference TRBV19 and TRBJ2-5, reads DGGITQSPKYLFRKEGQNVTLSCEQNLNHDAMYWYRQDPGQGLRLIYYSQIVNDFQKGDIAEGYSVSREKKESFPLTVTSAQKNPTAFYLCASSSGGVGETQYFGPGTRLLVL.